One and the same sample provided the 14 T cell receptor beta chains below, sequenced in a study of cytomegalovirus exposure and HLA in healthy donors. Only in-frame clones appear in the TCRdb table, and some are missing; sequencing was by immunoSEQ multiplex PCR. Of some 150,000 clones listed, around nine tenths are singletons. The sample was PBMCs. The receptors were gathered from a woman aged 30 to 39 in good health and CMV-seronegative.

The sample holds one count of this clone. The chain links TRBV4-3 to TRBJ2-7; possibly TRBD2 for D (6 bases). Trimming took off 4 bases at V and 4 bases at J, with 11 bases between the two ends. This CDR3 has 13 amino acids. Per the germline V gene, CDR1 is LGHNA and CDR2 is YSLEER. The CDR3 coding sequence is TGCGCCAGCAGCCGCAGTGGGACTTACGAGCAGTACTTC. Encoded protein: CASSRSGTYEQYF.

Turning to this clone: The same CDR3 is also encoded by other DNA sequences in this sample. This chain connects TRBV5-1 to TRBJ2-1; 9 positions match TRBD2. The CDR3 consists of 14 residues. The J segment lost 4 bases and the V segment lost 4 bases, leaving 3 bases of the junction unmatched. Germline V lookup: CDR1 SGHRS, CDR2 YFSETQ. The CDR3 sequence is CASSVSGGYNEQFF. CDR3 nucleotides: TGCGCCAGCAGCGTTAGCGGGGGTTACAATGAGCAGTTCTTC.

This chain joins TRBV18 and TRBJ1-5, with 7 bases fitting TRBD1. Trimming took 1 base from V and 2 from J; bases not matched to a gene: 2. Germline loops: CDR1 KGHSH, CDR2 LQKENI. The CDR3 has 15 amino acids. CDR3 nucleotides: TGTGCCAGCTCACCACGTACAGGGGGCAATCAGCCCCAGCATTTT. Encoded protein: CASSPRTGGNQPQHF.

This chain joins TRBV7-2 and TRBJ1-3; 9 bases are a match to TRBD1. Per the germline V gene, CDR1 is SGHTA and CDR2 is FQGNSA. This CDR3 comprises 16 residues. The trim removed 5 bases at V and 4 bases at J, leaving 9 bases unmatched. DNA for the CDR3: TGTGCCAGCAGCCCGCGGGACAGGGCATCCGGAAACACCATATATTTT. Protein sequence: CASSPRDRASGNTIYF.

V is TRBV2 and J is TRBJ1-5, with TRBD1 matching 9 bases. The V and J ends lost 3 bases and 6 bases, in that order; junction bases with no gene match: 3. The CDR3 covers 14 residues. Germline CDR1 and CDR2: SNHLY and FYNNEI. The CDR3: CASSEGTGLQPQHF. CDR3 bases: TGTGCCAGCAGTGAGGGGACAGGGCTTCAGCCCCAGCATTTT.

The CDR3 DNA follows: TGTGCCAGCAGCAGGGACAGGGTTAGGACAGATACGCAGTATTTT. It specifies CASSRDRVRTDTQYF. The genes are TRBV11-1 and TRBJ2-3, with 9 bases lining up with TRBD1. Looked up from germline, CDR1 is SGHAT and CDR2 is FQDESV (reference sequence). The CDR3 runs 15 residues. J was trimmed by 3 bases and V by 5 bases; bases with no gene match: 6.

The chain joins TRBV12-5 to TRBJ2-3; D perhaps matches TRBD2 (6 bases). V dropped 7 bases and J dropped 0 bases, with 11 bases sitting between them. Germline assignment: CDR1 LGHNT and CDR2 FRNRAP. This CDR3 comprises 14 residues. The CDR3 DNA reads TGTGCTAGTGCCTGGGGGGTAAGCACAGATACGCAGTATTTT. Amino acids: CASAWGVSTDTQYF.

This chain links TRBV7-8 with TRBJ1-3; D is possibly TRBD1 (5 bases). V shed 4 bases and J shed 6 bases, with 10 bases lying between them. The germline gives CDR1 SGHVS, CDR2 FQNEAQ. The CDR3 sequence is 13 residues long. CDR3 coding DNA: TGTGCCAGCAGCTCGGGACTCGTAAACACCATATATTTT. It specifies CASSSGLVNTIYF. The whole variable domain, remainder taken from reference TRBV7-8 and TRBJ1-3, is GAGVSQSPRYKVAKRGQDVALRCDPISGHVSLFWYQQALGQGPEFLTYFQNEAQLDKSGLPSDRFFAERPEGSVSTLKIQRTQQEDSAVYLCASSSGLVNTIYFGEGSWLTVV.

This clone has only one observation. This rearrangement joins TRBV5-1 to TRBJ2-5, with D tentatively TRBD2 (7 bases). This CDR3 comprises 19 residues. Germline V lookup: CDR1 SGHRS, CDR2 YFSETQ. Trimming removed 0 bases from V and 3 bases from J, with 24 bases in between. Here the CDR3 reads CASSLGGQRHRRGEETQYF. The CDR3 DNA reads TGCGCCAGCAGCTTGGGGGGGCAGAGACACCGCCGGGGGGAAGAGACCCAGTACTTC.

The V gene is TRBV6-1, the J gene TRBJ2-7; 8 bases agree with TRBD2. The CDR3 has 17 amino acids. V was clipped by 3 bases and J by 8 bases; unmatched bases: 18. Germline values: CDR1 MNHNS, CDR2 SASEGT. DNA of the CDR3: TGTGCCAGCAGTGATTTAAGCGGGGGACTACTAGGGAGTAAGCAGTACTTC. Translation gives CASSDLSGGLLGSKQYF.

This clone was recorded a few times. The V gene is TRBV30, the J gene TRBJ2-1, with TRBD2 matching 9 bases. Germline assignment: CDR1 GTSNPN and CDR2 SVGIG (reference sequence). V gave up 0 bases and J gave up 4 bases; unmatched junction bases: 13. This CDR3 is built from 18 residues. The CDR3 sequence is CAWSVRISGGPTYNEQFF. CDR3 coding DNA: TGTGCCTGGAGTGTACGCATCAGCGGGGGGCCCACTTACAATGAGCAGTTCTTC. Full variable domain (outside the CDR3, taken from reference TRBV30 and TRBJ2-1): SQTIHQWPATLVQPVGSPLSLECTVEGTSNPNLYWYRQAAGRGLQLLFYSVGIGQISSEVPQNLSASRPQDRQFILSSKKLLLSDSGFYLCAWSVRISGGPTYNEQFFGPGTRLTVL.

This chain uses TRBV5-1 with TRBJ2-7, with a possible D match to TRBD2 (5 bases). The CDR3 is 15 amino acids. Looked up from germline, CDR1 is SGHRS and CDR2 is YFSETQ. Trimming took off 2 bases at V and 4 bases at J, with 16 bases between the two ends. Written as DNA, the CDR3 is TGCGCCAGCAGCTTAGGACTCCATCTCGGATACGAGCAGTACTTC. It is translated as CASSLGLHLGYEQYF.

This clone was observed a few times. The rearrangement links TRBV4-1 to TRBJ1-6; D gene ambiguous. The ends were cut back, 0 bases at V and 1 base at J, with 13 bases in the middle. This CDR3 is 18 amino acids long. Per germline, CDR1 MGHRA and CDR2 YSYEKL. The CDR3: CASSQDTVIASYNSPLHF. The CDR3 DNA sequence: TGCGCCAGCAGCCAAGACACGGTGATCGCTTCCTATAATTCACCCCTCCACTTT.

To note about this clone: Other DNA sequences from this sample encode an identical CDR3 as well. The V call is TRBV20-1, the J call TRBJ2-5; D gene uncertain. The CDR3 sequence is 11 residues long. Per the germline V gene, CDR1 is DFQATT and CDR2 is SNEGSKA (reference sequence). The V end lost 5 bases, the J end lost 0 bases, and 4 bases lay between the germline ends. The CDR3 loop is CSAQYQETQYF. CDR3 nucleotide sequence: TGCAGTGCTCAGTACCAAGAGACCCAGTACTTC.